This TCR beta chain was identified in a study of blood T cell repertoires in COVID-19. Symptom resolution, clearance, or two negative PCRs marked donors in Cohort 3 as recovered. This clone has a handful of counts. V was cut by 1 base and J by 8 bases, with 10 bases left in between. The CDR3 loop spans 13 amino acids. From germline, CDR1 is SGHAT and CDR2 FQNNGV. TCRdb's copy holds only in-frame clones and misses some; the assay was immunoSEQ multiplex PCR. This sample has 430,000 or so clones, with approximately 88% found just once. The sample comprised PBMCs or T cells enriched from blood (not recorded which). The V call is TRBV11-2, the J call TRBJ2-3; possible D gene TRBD2, 5 bases. The sequence derives from a middle-aged woman who had recovered from COVID-19. CDR3 region: CASSLVGLRTQYF. For the CDR3, the DNA is TGTGCCAGCAGCTTAGTAGGACTCCGTACGCAGTATTTT.